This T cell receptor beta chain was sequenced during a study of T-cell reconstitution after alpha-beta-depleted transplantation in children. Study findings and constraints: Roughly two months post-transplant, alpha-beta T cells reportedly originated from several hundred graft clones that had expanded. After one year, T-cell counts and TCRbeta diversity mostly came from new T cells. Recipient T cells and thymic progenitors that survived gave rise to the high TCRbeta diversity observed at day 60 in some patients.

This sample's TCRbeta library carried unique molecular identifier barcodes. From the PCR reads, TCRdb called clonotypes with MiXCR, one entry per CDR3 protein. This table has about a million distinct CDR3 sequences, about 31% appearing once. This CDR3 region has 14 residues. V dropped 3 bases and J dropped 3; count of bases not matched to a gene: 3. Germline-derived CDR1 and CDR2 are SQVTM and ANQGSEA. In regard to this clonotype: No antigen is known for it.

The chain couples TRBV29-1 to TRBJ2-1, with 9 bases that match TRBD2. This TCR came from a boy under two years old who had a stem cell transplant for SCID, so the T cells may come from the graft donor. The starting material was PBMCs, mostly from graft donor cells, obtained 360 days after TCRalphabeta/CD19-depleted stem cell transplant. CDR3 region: CSVDKRGDYNEQFF. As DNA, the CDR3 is TGCAGCGTTGACAAGCGGGGGGACTACAATGAGCAGTTCTTC.